Below are 2 T cell receptor beta chains sequenced from a single sample in a study of human T cells and chemical hapten exposure. Time point specified: patch test 1, 2 weeks after DPC sensitization. The treatment here: therapeutic diphenylcyclopropenone sensitization with weekly scalp DPC. The starting material, unfractionated whole blood, was used for total RNA extraction. One entry per CDR3 protein results from TCRdb running MiXCR on the RACE reads. The table includes 40,000 to 65,000 distinct CDR3 sequences, about 11% detected once. Specimen: whole blood, collected in connection with sensitization to the hapten diphenylcyclopropenone (DPC). The origin of the receptors is a woman aged 40 to 55 with alopecia areata. Some clones in this sample may be carry-over from other donors' samples.

This clonotype was found many times. This chain connects TRBV2 to TRBJ2-5, with TRBD2 matching 7 bases. V dropped 2 bases and J dropped 8; count of bases not matched to a gene: 8. The CDR3 runs to 14 residues. The germline CDR1 and CDR2 sequences are SNHLY and FYNNEI. As DNA, the CDR3 is TGTGCCAGCAGTGAAAAAAGACTAGCATACACCCAGTACTTC. Residues: CASSEKRLAYTQYF. The whole variable domain, filled in from reference TRBV2 and TRBJ2-5, reads EPEVTQTPSHQVTQMGQEVILRCVPISNHLYFYWYRQILGQKVEFLVSFYNNEISEKSEIFDDQFSVERPDGSNFTLKIRSTKLEDSAMYFCASSEKRLAYTQYFGPGTRLLVL.

This clonotype appeared a few times. This rearrangement joins TRBV12-3 or TRBV12-4 to TRBJ1-2, with D unclear. V lost 8 bases to trimming and J lost 8 bases, with 12 bases between them. The CDR3 covers 11 residues. CDR3 coding DNA: TGTGCCAGCCAGGCGGAGGGAGGCTACACCTTC. Translating it yields CASQAEGGYTF.